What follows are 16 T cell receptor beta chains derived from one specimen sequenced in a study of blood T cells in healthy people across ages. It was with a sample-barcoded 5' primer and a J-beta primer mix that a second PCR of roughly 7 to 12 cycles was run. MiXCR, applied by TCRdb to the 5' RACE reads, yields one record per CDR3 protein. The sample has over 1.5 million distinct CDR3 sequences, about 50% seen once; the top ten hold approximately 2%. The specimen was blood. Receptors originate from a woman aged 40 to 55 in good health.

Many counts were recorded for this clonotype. This CDR3 reads CASSGGRSQETQYF. In nucleotides, the CDR3 is TGTGCCAGCAGCGGGGGACGGAGTCAAGAGACCCAGTACTTC. This chain connects TRBV9 to TRBJ2-5; D is tentatively TRBD1 or TRBD2 (5 bases each). The CDR3 has 14 amino acids. Germline CDR1 reads SGDLS; CDR2 reads YYNGEE. The V end lost 3 bases, the J end lost 2 bases, and 11 bases lay between the germline ends.

Here the CDR3 reads CAINSRREGLGYGYTF. CDR3 DNA sequence: TGTGCCATAAACAGCCGCCGGGAGGGGTTAGGGTATGGCTACACCTTC. The chain recombines TRBV10-3 with TRBJ1-2, with a tentative D call TRBD1 (5 bases). V shed 9 bases and J shed 5 bases, with 25 bases lying between them. CDR1 is ENHRY and CDR2 is SYGVKD in the germline V gene. The CDR3 sequence is 16 residues long.

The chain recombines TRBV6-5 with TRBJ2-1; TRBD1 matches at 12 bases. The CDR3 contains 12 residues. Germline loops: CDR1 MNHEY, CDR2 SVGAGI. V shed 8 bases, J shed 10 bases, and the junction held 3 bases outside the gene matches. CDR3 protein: CASGDRGLEQFF. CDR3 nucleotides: TGTGCCAGCGGGGACAGGGGGCTGGAGCAGTTCTTC.

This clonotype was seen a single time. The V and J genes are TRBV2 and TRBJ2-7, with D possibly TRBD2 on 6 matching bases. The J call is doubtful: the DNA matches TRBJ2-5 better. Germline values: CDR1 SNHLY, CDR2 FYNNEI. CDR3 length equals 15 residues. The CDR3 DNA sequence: TGTGCCAGCGGCCGCTTAGCGGCGGGGCGGGAGACCCAGTACTTC. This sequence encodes CASGRLAAGRETQYF.

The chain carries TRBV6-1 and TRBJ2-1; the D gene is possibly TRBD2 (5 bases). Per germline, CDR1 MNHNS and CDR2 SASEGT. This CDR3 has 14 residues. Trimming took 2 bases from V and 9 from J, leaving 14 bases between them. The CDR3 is CASSENQIRGEQFF. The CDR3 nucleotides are TGTGCCAGCAGTGAAAATCAGATTCGGGGTGAGCAGTTCTTC.

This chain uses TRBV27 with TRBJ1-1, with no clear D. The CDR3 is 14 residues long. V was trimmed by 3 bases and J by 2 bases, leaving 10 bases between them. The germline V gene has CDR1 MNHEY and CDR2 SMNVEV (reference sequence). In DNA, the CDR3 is TGTGCCAGCAGTTTTCAAGGGATTAACACTGAAGCTTTCTTT. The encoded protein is CASSFQGINTEAFF.

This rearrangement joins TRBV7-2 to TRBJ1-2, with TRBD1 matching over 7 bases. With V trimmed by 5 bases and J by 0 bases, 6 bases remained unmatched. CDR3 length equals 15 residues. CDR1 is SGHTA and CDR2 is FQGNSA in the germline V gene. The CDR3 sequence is CASSNPDRANYGYTF. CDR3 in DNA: TGTGCCAGCAGCAACCCCGACAGGGCTAACTATGGCTACACCTTC. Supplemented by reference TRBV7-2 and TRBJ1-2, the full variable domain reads GAGVSQSPSNKVTEKGKDVELRCDPISGHTALYWYRQSLGQGLEFLIYFQGNSAPDKSGLPSDRFSAERTGGSVSTLTIQRTQQEDSAVYLCASSNPDRANYGYTFGSGTRLTVV.

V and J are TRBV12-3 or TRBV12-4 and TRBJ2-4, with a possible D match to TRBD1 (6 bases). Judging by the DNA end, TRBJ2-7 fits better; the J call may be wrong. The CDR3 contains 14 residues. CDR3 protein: CASSLNRVVYEQYF. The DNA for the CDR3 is TGTGCCAGCAGCCTAAACAGGGTAGTTTACGAGCAGTACTTC.

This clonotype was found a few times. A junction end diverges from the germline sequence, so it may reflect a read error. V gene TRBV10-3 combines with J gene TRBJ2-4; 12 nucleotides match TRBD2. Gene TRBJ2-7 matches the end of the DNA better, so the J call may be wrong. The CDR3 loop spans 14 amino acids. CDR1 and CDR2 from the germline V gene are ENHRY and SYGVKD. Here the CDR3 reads CAITRTSGAYEQYF. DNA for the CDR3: TGCGCCATCACTAGGACTAGCGGGGCTTACGAGCAGTACTTC.

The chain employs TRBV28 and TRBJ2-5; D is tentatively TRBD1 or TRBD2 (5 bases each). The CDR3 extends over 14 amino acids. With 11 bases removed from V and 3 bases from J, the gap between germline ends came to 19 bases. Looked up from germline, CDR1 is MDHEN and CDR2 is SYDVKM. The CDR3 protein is CAAGTRYLKETQYF. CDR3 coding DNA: TGTGCCGCTGGGACCCGTTACCTAAAAGAGACCCAGTACTTC.

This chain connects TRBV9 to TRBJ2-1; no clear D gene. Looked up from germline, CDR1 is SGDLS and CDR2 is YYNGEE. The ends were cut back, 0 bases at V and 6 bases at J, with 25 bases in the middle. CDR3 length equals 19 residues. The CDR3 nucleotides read TGTGCCAGCAGCGTAGTTGGTTGGGCTAGAAGTGGGTATCCCAATGAGCAGTTCTTC. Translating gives CASSVVGWARSGYPNEQFF.

The CDR3 nucleotides read TGTGCCAGCAGGGCAGGGCCCTACGAGCAGTACTTC. Translating it yields CASRAGPYEQYF. This rearrangement joins TRBV11-2 to TRBJ2-7; D possibly corresponds to TRBD1 (5 bases). With 6 bases removed from V and 2 bases from J, the gap between germline ends came to 8 bases. CDR1 and CDR2 from the germline V gene are SGHAT and FQNNGV. This CDR3 has 12 amino acids.

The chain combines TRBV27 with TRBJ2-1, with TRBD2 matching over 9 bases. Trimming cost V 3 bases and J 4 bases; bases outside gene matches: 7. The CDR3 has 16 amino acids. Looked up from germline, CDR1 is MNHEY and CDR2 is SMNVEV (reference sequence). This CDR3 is CASSFVGLAKYNEQFF. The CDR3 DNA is TGTGCCAGCAGTTTTGTCGGACTAGCGAAATACAATGAGCAGTTCTTC.

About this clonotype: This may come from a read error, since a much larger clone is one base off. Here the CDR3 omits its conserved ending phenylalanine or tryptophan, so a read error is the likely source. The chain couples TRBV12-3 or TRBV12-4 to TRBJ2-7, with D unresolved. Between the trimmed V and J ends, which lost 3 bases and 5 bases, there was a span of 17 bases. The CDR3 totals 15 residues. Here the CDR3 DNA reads TGTGCCAGCAGTTTCGCGGTAGCCCTGGACCACGAGCAGTACCTC. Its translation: CASSFAVALDHEQYL.

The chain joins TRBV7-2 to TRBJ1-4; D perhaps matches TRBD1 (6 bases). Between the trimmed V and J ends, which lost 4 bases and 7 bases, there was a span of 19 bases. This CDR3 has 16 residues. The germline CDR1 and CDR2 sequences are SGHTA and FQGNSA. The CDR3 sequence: CASSSKTGTSSEKLFF. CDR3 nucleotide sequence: TGTGCCAGCAGCTCGAAGACCGGGACATCGAGTGAAAAACTGTTTTTT.

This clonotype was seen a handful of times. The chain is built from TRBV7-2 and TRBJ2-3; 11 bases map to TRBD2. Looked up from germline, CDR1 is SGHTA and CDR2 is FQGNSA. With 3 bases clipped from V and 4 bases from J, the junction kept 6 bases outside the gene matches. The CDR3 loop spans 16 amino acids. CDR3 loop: CASSFSGGAAADTQYF. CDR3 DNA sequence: TGTGCCAGCAGCTTTAGCGGGGGGGCGGCGGCAGATACGCAGTATTTT. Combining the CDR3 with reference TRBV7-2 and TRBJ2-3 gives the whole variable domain GAGVSQSPSNKVTEKGKDVELRCDPISGHTALYWYRQSLGQGLEFLIYFQGNSAPDKSGLPSDRFSAERTGGSVSTLTIQRTQQEDSAVYLCASSFSGGAAADTQYFGPGTRLTVL.